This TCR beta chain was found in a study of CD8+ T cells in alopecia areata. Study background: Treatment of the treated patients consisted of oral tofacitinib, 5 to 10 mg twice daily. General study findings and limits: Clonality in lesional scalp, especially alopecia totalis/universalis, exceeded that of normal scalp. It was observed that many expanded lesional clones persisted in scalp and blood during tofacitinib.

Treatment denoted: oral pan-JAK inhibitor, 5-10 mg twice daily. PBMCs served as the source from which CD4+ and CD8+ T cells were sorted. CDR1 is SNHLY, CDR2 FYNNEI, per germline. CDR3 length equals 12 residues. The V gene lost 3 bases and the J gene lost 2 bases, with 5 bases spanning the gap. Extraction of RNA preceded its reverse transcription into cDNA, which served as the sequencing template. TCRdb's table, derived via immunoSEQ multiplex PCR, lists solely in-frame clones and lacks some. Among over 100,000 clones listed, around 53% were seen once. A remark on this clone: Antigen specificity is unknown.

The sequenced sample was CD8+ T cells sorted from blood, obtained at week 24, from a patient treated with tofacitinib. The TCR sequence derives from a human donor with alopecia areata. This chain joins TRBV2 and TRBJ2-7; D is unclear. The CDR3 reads CASSDRAYEQYF. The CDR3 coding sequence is TGTGCCAGCAGTGACAGAGCCTACGAGCAGTACTTC.